The clone carrying this T cell receptor (beta chain) is termed medium-sized. Its target is not known. This entry comes from a study of vaccination and CD4 T cells after COVID-19. Scientists ran DNA taken from cultured CD4+ T cells through the Oncomine TCR Beta short-read assay for sequencing. TCRdb redid the calling of the PCR reads with MiXCR, one entry per CDR3 protein. This table holds 4,500 to 5,500 distinct CDR3 sequences, around 40% found once. The CDR3 sequence is 14 residues long. The germline CDR1 and CDR2 sequences are MNHEY and SMNVEV (reference sequence). V was trimmed by 5 bases and J by 0 bases, leaving 10 bases between them. Treatment meaning: approximately 10-day PBMC culture with coronavirus spike peptide pools or control peptides (ViraFEST assay). According to the study, CD4+ T cells from the unexposed donor were gathered ahead of the COVID-19 pandemic (2011-2018).

This clonotype was obtained from a human donor in good health. The chain recombines TRBV27 with TRBJ1-1; a possible D gene is TRBD1 (5 bases). Input material: CD4+ T cells from blood, cultured in vitro. The CDR3 sequence: CASSTQELNTEAFF. In DNA, the CDR3 is TGTGCCAGCAGTACACAGGAATTGAACACTGAAGCTTTCTTT.